These 6 T cell receptor beta chains were sequenced from one sample in a study of blood T cell repertoires in COVID-19. Sequencing used immunoSEQ multiplex PCR; TCRdb keeps in-frame clones, though not all of them. The sample lists roughly 140,000 clones, 84% seen once, with approximately 1.8% in the top ten. Sequences were obtained from PBMCs or T cells enriched from blood (not recorded which). The source of these receptors is a woman under 30 who had been exposed to COVID-19.

The rearrangement joins TRBV18 to TRBJ2-7; TRBD2 agrees at 8 bases. J was trimmed by 6 bases and V by 6 bases; bases with no gene match: 7. Germline CDR1 reads KGHSH; CDR2 reads LQKENI. This CDR3 spans 13 amino acids. The CDR3: CASSSSGRGEQYF. In DNA, the CDR3 is TGTGCCAGCTCGTCGAGCGGGAGAGGCGAGCAGTACTTC.

This clone occurred a few times. This CDR3 is CASSRGQINSPLHF. The CDR3 DNA follows: TGTGCCAGCTCTCGTGGACAGATTAATTCACCCCTCCACTTT. The chain couples TRBV6-4 to TRBJ1-6, with D perhaps TRBD1 (6 bases). Germline assignment: CDR1 MRHNA and CDR2 SNTAGT. This CDR3 comprises 14 residues. The ends were cut back, 8 bases at V and 6 bases at J, with 14 bases in the middle.

The chain has TRBV27 and TRBJ2-4, with 8 bases matching TRBD1. Germline V lookup: CDR1 MNHEY, CDR2 SMNVEV (reference sequence). V shed 6 bases, J shed 9 bases, and the junction held 7 bases outside the gene matches. This CDR3 has 13 residues. The chain's CDR3 is CASSHTGGRIQYF. DNA of the CDR3: TGTGCCAGCAGCCATACAGGGGGTCGCATTCAGTACTTC.

This clone was observed a handful of times. J is TRBJ1-1 and V is TRBV6-1, with D perhaps TRBD1 (5 bases). The CDR3 is 13 amino acids. Trimming stripped 1 base from V and 10 bases from J, with 13 bases between. Germline CDR1 reads MNHNS; CDR2 reads SASEGT. The CDR3 reads CASSEGVHGGAFF. The CDR3 nucleotides read TGTGCCAGCAGTGAAGGGGTACACGGGGGAGCTTTCTTT.

This chain connects TRBV6-6 to TRBJ1-4; D might be TRBD1 (6 bases). The CDR3 runs 15 residues. With 6 bases removed from V and 8 bases from J, the gap between germline ends came to 19 bases. In germline, CDR1 is MNHNY, CDR2 SVGAGI (reference sequence). The chain's CDR3 is CASRLLQGRGEKLFF. The CDR3, as DNA: TGTGCCAGCAGATTATTACAGGGACGGGGCGAAAAACTGTTTTTT.

This clone is a singleton in its sample. V is TRBV6-5 and J is TRBJ1-4, with D uncertain. The germline V gene encodes CDR1 MNHEY and CDR2 SVGAGI. This CDR3 spans 14 amino acids. V was shortened by 5 bases and J by 7 bases, with 14 bases between the two germline ends. The DNA for the CDR3 is TGTGCCAGCAGTAGGGCAGCAAGCGGTGAAAAACTGTTTTTT. Translated: CASSRAASGEKLFF.